The 26 T cell receptor beta chains presented below share a single source sample, sequenced in a study of Graves' ophthalmopathy and Graves' hyperthyroidism. Using RNA transcripts, the TCR beta CDR3 regions were amplified. In the first round, RT-PCR was carried out with HTBI primers, and a multiplex PCR formed the second round. TCRdb reanalysed the multiplex PCR reads using MiXCR and keeps one entry per CDR3 protein. The sample gives tens of thousands of distinct CDR3 sequences, around 52% of which show up once; 18% is in the top ten. Sequenced sample: peripheral blood. These receptors were collected from an adult man with Graves' ophthalmopathy.

This clonotype came up many times. CDR3 residues: CASSLSPGHGPYEQYF. The CDR3 nucleotides are TGTGCCAGCAGCTTATCTCCCGGGCACGGTCCCTACGAGCAGTACTTC. This sequence joins TRBV7-9 and TRBJ2-7; no definite D call. V lost 2 bases to trimming and J lost 2 bases, with 16 bases between them. The CDR3 totals 16 residues. Germline lookup yields CDR1 SEHNR and CDR2 FQNEAQ (reference sequence).

The chain is built from TRBV5-1 and TRBJ1-2; 7 bases fit TRBD1. CDR1 is SGHRS and CDR2 is YFSETQ in the germline V gene. This CDR3 spans 17 amino acids. After removal of 2 bases from V and 1 base from J, the junction contained 11 bases not matched to a gene. The CDR3 coding sequence is TGCGCCAGCAGCTTTGGAGGGGGCGCGGGGAGTAACTATGGCTACACCTTC. Its protein is CASSFGGGAGSNYGYTF.

This clonotype showed up just a few times. The rearrangement links TRBV5-6 to TRBJ2-3; the D is unclear. CDR1 SGHDT and CDR2 YYEEEE come from the germline V gene. The CDR3 sequence is 14 residues long. The germline V and J ends were trimmed by 0 bases and 6 bases, with 11 bases remaining between them. CDR3 loop: CASSLGAGSDTQYF. CDR3 nucleotides: TGTGCCAGCAGCTTGGGTGCAGGATCGGATACGCAGTATTTT.

This clonotype was counted many times. The chain employs TRBV7-2 and TRBJ2-7; 7 bases are shared with TRBD2. The CDR3 covers 14 residues. V shed 1 base and J 7 bases; nucleotides not matched to a gene: 7. Germline V lookup: CDR1 SGHTA, CDR2 FQGNSA. The CDR3 DNA reads as TGTGCCAGCAGCTTAGGTGTAAGGGAGGGGGAGCAGTACTTC. Residues: CASSLGVREGEQYF.

The table lists this clonotype with a count of one. Germline and junction disagree at one end, which may indicate a read error. The gene calls are TRBV2 and TRBJ2-2; TRBD1 might be the D (6 bases). Germline-derived CDR1 and CDR2 are SNHLY and FYNNEI. The CDR3 has 14 amino acids. In nucleotides, the CDR3 is TGTGCCAGCTGTGAAACACAGGGAACCGGGGAGCTGTTTTTC. Its translation is CASCETQGTGELFF. Together with reference TRBV2 and TRBJ2-2, the CDR3 gives the full variable domain: EPEVTQTPSHQVTQMGQEVILRCVPISNHLYFYWYRQILGQKVEFLVSFYNNEISEKSEIFDDQFSVERPDGSNFTLKIRSTKLEDSAMYFCASCETQGTGELFFGEGSRLTVL.

V gene TRBV10-3 combines with J gene TRBJ1-1; D remains ambiguous. CDR1 and CDR2 from the germline V gene are ENHRY and SYGVKD. V shed 3 bases and J shed 3 bases, with 14 bases lying between them. This CDR3 comprises 15 residues. CDR3 region: CAISETSLVDTEAFF. CDR3 coding DNA: TGTGCCATCAGTGAAACCTCCCTAGTGGACACTGAAGCTTTCTTT.

Only a few counts were recorded for this clonotype. The rearrangement joins TRBV10-1 to TRBJ2-1; no clear D gene. There are 12 residues in the CDR3. Germline V lookup: CDR1 WNHNN, CDR2 SYGVQD (reference sequence). Trimming stripped 4 bases from V and 10 bases from J, with 11 bases between. The CDR3 here is CASSVTLGEQFF. The DNA of the CDR3 is TGCGCCAGCAGTGTAACTTTAGGCGAGCAGTTCTTC.

The chain combines TRBV10-3 with TRBJ1-4, with TRBD1 as a possible D gene (5 bases). The V end lost 0 bases, the J end lost 0 bases, and 5 bases lay between the germline ends. The CDR3 has 15 amino acids. Germline V gene lookup returns CDR1 ENHRY and CDR2 SYGVKD. For the CDR3, the DNA is TGTGCCATCAGTGAGTCGGGGGCAACTAATGAAAAACTGTTTTTT. It specifies CAISESGATNEKLFF.

This clonotype was recorded at least ten times. The genes are TRBV6-6 and TRBJ1-6, with D possibly matching TRBD1 (5 bases). The germline CDR1 and CDR2 sequences are MNHNY and SVGAGI (reference sequence). This CDR3 contains 16 residues. Trimming stripped 10 bases from V and 2 bases from J, with 18 bases between. The DNA of the CDR3 is TGTGCCACCCGGCCGGGCAGGGAAGCCTATAATTCACCCCTCCACTTT. Amino acid sequence: CATRPGREAYNSPLHF.

This clonotype was recorded at least ten times. The chain links TRBV7-9 to TRBJ1-4, with 7 nucleotides matching TRBD1. After removal of 4 bases from V and 5 bases from J, the junction contained 7 bases not matched to a gene. The CDR3 sequence is 15 residues long. Germline CDR1 and CDR2: SEHNR and FQNEAQ (reference sequence). The CDR3 DNA reads as TGTGCCAGCAGCTCACACAGGGGCGGGAATGAAAAACTGTTTTTT. Its translation: CASSSHRGGNEKLFF.

A single count supports this clonotype. A clone one base away is much larger, so this may be a read error. This chain connects TRBV4-3 to TRBJ2-2; 10 positions match TRBD2. CDR3 length: 18 amino acids. Germline V gene sequence: CDR1 LGHNA, CDR2 YSLEER. J lost 3 bases, V lost 4 bases, and 11 bases had no gene match. The CDR3 bases are TGCGCCAGCAGCCGAGATGGGGGACTAGCGACTTACACCGGGGAGCTGTTTTTT. Translating gives CASSRDGGLATYTGELFF.

There are many counts of this clonotype. The V gene is TRBV5-1, the J gene TRBJ2-3; D gene unclear. Germline V gives CDR1 SGHRS, CDR2 YFSETQ. Trimming cost V 0 bases and J 0 bases, with 8 bases left between them. This CDR3 contains 15 residues. Here the CDR3 DNA reads TGCGCCAGCAGCTTGGTAGAGGACAGCACAGATACGCAGTATTTT. Its protein is CASSLVEDSTDTQYF.

The rearrangement uses TRBV5-1 and TRBJ2-7; D may correspond to TRBD1 or TRBD2 (5 bases each). The CDR3 totals 14 residues. Germline CDR1 reads SGHRS; CDR2 reads YFSETQ. The CDR3 nucleotides read TGCGCCAGCAGCTTGGCAGTCGGGGCCTACGAGCAGCACGTC. Translated: CASSLAVGAYEQHV.

This clonotype was seen many times. The V call is TRBV5-6, the J call TRBJ2-1; D possibly corresponds to TRBD2 (6 bases). Germline loops: CDR1 SGHDT, CDR2 YYEEEE. Trimming shortened V by 2 bases and J by 0 bases, and 9 bases separated the two germline ends. CDR3 length: 15 residues. CDR3 in amino acids: CASSFRGSSYNEQFF. The CDR3 DNA follows: TGTGCCAGCAGCTTTCGGGGGAGCTCCTACAATGAGCAGTTCTTC.

V is TRBV24-1 and J is TRBJ2-3, with TRBD1 matching over 8 bases. The CDR3 consists of 16 residues. After removal of 1 base from V and 11 bases from J, the junction contained 13 bases not matched to a gene. Germline lookup yields CDR1 KGHDR and CDR2 SFDVKD. Written as DNA, the CDR3 is TGTGCCACCAGTGATTTCGGACAGGGAAAAAACAATGAGCAGTATTTT. It yields the protein CATSDFGQGKNNEQYF.

This clonotype is a singleton in its sample. The chain couples TRBV5-5 to TRBJ2-7, with D maybe TRBD1 (6 bases). The CDR3 is 14 amino acids. Germline assignment: CDR1 SGHKS and CDR2 YYEKEE (reference sequence). V was clipped by 4 bases and J by 8 bases, with 19 bases between them. The CDR3 loop is CASSRTVGGPQQYF. The CDR3 nucleotides read TGTGCCAGCAGCCGGACAGTCGGTGGGCCCCAGCAGTACTTC.

This clonotype was detected many times. J is TRBJ2-5 and V is TRBV4-1; D not certain. V was shortened by 0 bases and J by 1 base, with 12 bases between the two germline ends. The CDR3 has 16 amino acids. CDR1 MGHRA and CDR2 YSYEKL come from the germline V gene. CDR3 in amino acids: CASSQDPTGGQETQYF. CDR3 coding DNA: TGCGCCAGCAGCCAAGATCCCACCGGCGGCCAAGAGACCCAGTACTTC.

This clonotype was seen at least ten times. This rearrangement joins TRBV28 to TRBJ1-5; TRBD1 is a possible D gene (6 bases). The germline V and J ends were trimmed by 2 bases and 7 bases, with 12 bases remaining between them. In germline, CDR1 is MDHEN, CDR2 SYDVKM. The CDR3 consists of 14 residues. The chain's CDR3 is CASSLSTGRQPQHF. Written as DNA, the CDR3 is TGTGCCAGCAGTTTAAGCACAGGGCGACAGCCCCAGCATTTT.

This clonotype was detected ten times or more. This may come from a read error, since a much larger clone is one base off. The V and J genes are TRBV2 and TRBJ1-5; D uncertain. V lost 4 bases and J lost 6, with 10 bases in between. The germline gives CDR1 SNHLY, CDR2 FYNNEI. CDR3 size: 13 residues. The CDR3 region is CASSAELSQPQHF. CDR3 DNA: TGTGCCAGCAGTGCAGAGTTGAGTCAGCCCCAGCATTTT.

Comment on this clonotype: The junction does not match germline at one end; this may be a read error. This sequence joins TRBV20-1 and TRBJ2-3, with TRBD1 matching 7 bases. CDR1 DFQATT and CDR2 SNEGSKA come from the germline V gene (reference sequence). The CDR3 totals 11 residues. DNA of the CDR3: TGCAGTGCTCTGCGAGTAACGGGACAGAAATTT. Its translation is CSALRVTGQKF.

This clonotype was seen more than once but under ten times. The gene calls are TRBV11-2 and TRBJ1-2; unclear D gene. The germline V and J ends were trimmed by 10 bases and 6 bases, with 21 bases remaining between them. CDR1 and CDR2 (germline): SGHAT, FQNNGV. This CDR3 is 14 amino acids long. The CDR3 here is CAITAGYLTDGYTF. CDR3 nucleotides: TGTGCCATCACCGCGGGCTACTTAACGGATGGCTACACCTTC.

This clonotype appeared many times. The CDR3 region is CASSEAQGSTYNEQFF. The CDR3 DNA reads TGTGCCAGCAGTGAAGCGCAGGGGTCAACCTACAATGAGCAGTTCTTC. The genes are TRBV2 and TRBJ2-1; possible D gene TRBD1, 6 bases. V lost 0 bases and J 2 bases, leaving 11 bases between the germline ends. The CDR3 is 16 residues long. Per the germline V gene, CDR1 is SNHLY and CDR2 is FYNNEI. Filled out from reference TRBV2 and TRBJ2-1, the complete variable domain reads EPEVTQTPSHQVTQMGQEVILRCVPISNHLYFYWYRQILGQKVEFLVSFYNNEISEKSEIFDDQFSVERPDGSNFTLKIRSTKLEDSAMYFCASSEAQGSTYNEQFFGPGTRLTVL.

This clonotype was recorded many times. The J gene is TRBJ2-1, the V gene TRBV20-1, with 11 positions matching TRBD2. Germline V gene data show CDR1 as DFQATT and CDR2 as SNEGSKA (reference sequence). The junction had 12 bases not matched to a gene; V was cut back by 5 bases and J by 0 bases. This CDR3 spans 18 amino acids. In nucleotides, the CDR3 is TGCAGTGCTGGGCCTAGCGGGAGGTATCTTAGCTCCTACAATGAGCAGTTCTTC. This translates into CSAGPSGRYLSSYNEQFF.

This clonotype was counted many times. The chain uses TRBV6-5 and TRBJ2-5; tentative D call: TRBD1 (5 bases). CDR3 length: 16 amino acids. CDR1 is MNHEY and CDR2 is SVGAGI in the germline V gene. The ends were cut back, 5 bases at V and 2 bases at J, with 18 bases in the middle. The CDR3 DNA sequence: TGTGCCAGCAGTAGCTATAGGACACGGCATCAAGAGACCCAGTACTTC. Protein: CASSSYRTRHQETQYF.

The CDR3 nucleotides read TGTGCCAGCAGCGTAGGGGGTCTAGCGGGAGGGCCGGGGAATGAGCAGTTCTTC. This codes for CASSVGGLAGGPGNEQFF. The V and J genes are TRBV9 and TRBJ2-1; 12 bases line up with TRBD2. Germline V CDR1 and CDR2: SGDLS, YYNGEE. Losses at the gene ends were 0 bases for V and 7 bases for J; bases not matched to a gene: 11. The CDR3 totals 18 residues.

V usage is TRBV6-6 and J usage is TRBJ2-3; 9 nucleotides agree with TRBD2. J was trimmed by 0 bases and V by 8 bases; bases with no gene match: 6. The CDR3 loop spans 15 amino acids. Germline V gene data show CDR1 as MNHNY and CDR2 as SVGAGI (reference sequence). CDR3 nucleotide sequence: TGTGCCAGCGGATCTAGCGGGGATAGCACAGATACGCAGTATTTT. This gives the protein CASGSSGDSTDTQYF.